Each of the 8 T cell receptor beta chains below was sequenced from the same sample in a study of blood T cell repertoires in COVID-19 (dated by TCRdb to the early 2020s). The library was produced with the immunoSEQ multiplex PCR assay. TCRdb provides this immuneACCESS table in a form limited to in-frame rearrangements. Some clones are lacking; in checked studies, under half of them reflect an unresolved V gene, and why the rest are absent is not known. The sample table records approximately 390,000 clones; roughly 90% of these occur just once. In total, the top ten clones hold about 6.5% of the sample. The source material was peripheral blood. Receptor source: a man aged 18 to 35 with active or convalescent COVID-19.

This clone was observed once. This chain links TRBV29-1 with TRBJ2-1; 7 bases line up with TRBD2. Germline CDR1 reads SQVTM; CDR2 reads ANQGSEA. V trimming: 4 bases; J trimming: 6 bases; junction bases outside the gene matches: 18. This CDR3 is built from 17 residues. CDR3 protein: CSVVLYIKWEGLNEQFF. The CDR3 DNA reads TGCAGCGTTGTATTATATATAAAGTGGGAGGGCCTCAATGAGCAGTTCTTC.

This chain connects TRBV29-1 to TRBJ2-1; 7 bases are shared with TRBD1. The germline V gene encodes CDR1 SQVTM and CDR2 ANQGSEA. CDR3 length: 13 residues. J was trimmed by 1 base and V by 8 bases; bases with no gene match: 5. The CDR3 sequence: CSHRGASYNEQFF. CDR3 coding DNA: TGCAGCCACAGGGGAGCATCCTACAATGAGCAGTTCTTC.

This clone was seen a single time. This chain joins TRBV28 and TRBJ2-1, with D unresolved. Germline V gene data show CDR1 as MDHEN and CDR2 as SYDVKM. This CDR3 has 14 residues. V was shortened by 8 bases and J by 5 bases, with 16 bases between the two germline ends. The CDR3 reads CASDQLPNNNEQFF. The CDR3 DNA reads TGTGCCAGCGATCAACTACCAAATAACAATGAGCAGTTCTTC. The variable domain in full, completed from reference TRBV28 and TRBJ2-1, reads DVKVTQSSRYLVKRTGEKVFLECVQDMDHENMFWYRQDPGLGLRLIYFSYDVKMKEKGDIPEGYSVSREKKERFSLILESASTNQTSMYLCASDQLPNNNEQFFGPGTRLTVL.

This clone was seen only once. This chain joins TRBV19 and TRBJ2-3; the D gene is possibly TRBD2 (6 bases). CDR1 and CDR2 (germline): LNHDA, SQIVND (reference sequence). V was trimmed by 6 bases and J by 4 bases, leaving 23 bases between them. The CDR3 extends over 17 amino acids. The CDR3 loop is CASSTPFGGTDADTQYF. The CDR3 coding sequence is TGTGCCAGTAGCACTCCGTTTGGCGGGACGGATGCAGATACGCAGTATTTT.

CDR3 sequence reads: CASSSGGVGFTEAFF. The CDR3 DNA is TGTGCCAGCAGTTCTGGGGGGGTAGGGTTTACTGAAGCTTTCTTT. The rearrangement links TRBV6-5 to TRBJ1-1; maybe TRBD1 (5 bases). V dropped 4 bases and J dropped 5 bases, with 17 bases sitting between them. This CDR3 contains 15 residues. Germline CDR1 is MNHEY and CDR2 is SVGAGI.

J is TRBJ2-3 and V is TRBV10-3, with 9 bases lining up with TRBD2. The junction had 9 bases not matched to a gene; V was cut back by 3 bases and J by 2 bases. The CDR3 loop spans 17 amino acids. Germline values: CDR1 ENHRY, CDR2 SYGVKD. This CDR3 reads CAISETSGLLHTDTQYF. The CDR3 DNA follows: TGTGCCATCAGTGAAACTAGCGGGCTACTTCACACAGATACGCAGTATTTT.

This chain connects TRBV11-2 to TRBJ2-2, with D possibly being TRBD2 (5 bases). The CDR3 consists of 15 residues. Between the trimmed V and J ends, which lost 5 bases and 7 bases, there was a span of 17 bases. CDR1 and CDR2 from the germline V gene are SGHAT and FQNNGV. CDR3 bases: TGTGCCAGCAGCACCACCGGGATTCACGGCGGGGAGCTGTTTTTT. Translated: CASSTTGIHGGELFF.

This chain connects TRBV6-6 to TRBJ1-5; possibly TRBD1 for D (5 bases). The CDR3 has 14 residues. The germline gives CDR1 MNHNY, CDR2 SVGAGI (reference sequence). V was trimmed by 8 bases and J by 9 bases, leaving 20 bases between them. CDR3 bases: TGTGCCAGCTCCCAAGGGGCCGTCGTGGTGCCCCAGCATTTT. This codes for CASSQGAVVVPQHF.